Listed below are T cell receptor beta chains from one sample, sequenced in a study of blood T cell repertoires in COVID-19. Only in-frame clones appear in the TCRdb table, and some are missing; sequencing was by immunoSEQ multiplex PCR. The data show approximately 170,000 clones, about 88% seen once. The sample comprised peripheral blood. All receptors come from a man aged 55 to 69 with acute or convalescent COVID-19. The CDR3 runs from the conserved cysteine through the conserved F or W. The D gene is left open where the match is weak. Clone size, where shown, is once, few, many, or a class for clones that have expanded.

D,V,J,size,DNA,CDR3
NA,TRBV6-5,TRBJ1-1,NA,TGTGCCAGCAGCCTTTCGGGGGGGCGGGTAGCTTTCTTT,CASSLSGGRVAFF
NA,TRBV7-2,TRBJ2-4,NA,TGTGCCAGCAGCTTATCTTTACCCTCTAGACTAACCAAAAACATTCAGTACTTC,CASSLSLPSRLTKNIQYF
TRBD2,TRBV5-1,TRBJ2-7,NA,TGCGCCAGCAGTTCGACTAGCGGGACAGGCGAGCAGTACTTC,CASSSTSGTGEQYF
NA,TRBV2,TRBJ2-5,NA,TGTGCCAGCGTGGGAGGAGATCAAGAGACCCAGTACTTC,CASVGGDQETQYF
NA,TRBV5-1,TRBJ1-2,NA,TGCGCCAGCAGCTCGGACACAATCTATGGCTACACCTTC,CASSSDTIYGYTF
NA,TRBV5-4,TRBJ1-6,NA,TGTGCCAGCAGCTGGGCGGGTGGTCGTAATTCACCCCTCCACTTT,CASSWAGGRNSPLHF
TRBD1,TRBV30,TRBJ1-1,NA,TGTGCCTGGAGCGGGACAGGGGGAGGTGAAGCTTTCTTT,CAWSGTGGGEAFF
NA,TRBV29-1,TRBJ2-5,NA,TGCAGCGTTTTGGGGGGTGGGCAAGAGACCCAGTACTTC,CSVLGGGQETQYF
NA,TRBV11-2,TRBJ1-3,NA,TGTGCCAGCAGCTTCACAGGGTTTGGTGGAAACACCATATATTTT,CASSFTGFGGNTIYF
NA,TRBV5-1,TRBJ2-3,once,TGCGCCAGCAGCTTGGAGCACTACCGCACAGATACGCAGTATTTT,CASSLEHYRTDTQYF
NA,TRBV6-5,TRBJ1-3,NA,TGTGCCAGCAGCATAGACAGGCGGGCTGGAAACACCATATATTTT,CASSIDRRAGNTIYF
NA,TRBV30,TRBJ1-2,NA,TGTGCCTGGAGTGTACCTGGCAGGGCTAACTATGGCTACACCTTC,CAWSVPGRANYGYTF
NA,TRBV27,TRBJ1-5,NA,TGTGCCAGCAGTTTTGGGGGGGTCCGCAATCAGCCCCAGCATTTT,CASSFGGVRNQPQHF
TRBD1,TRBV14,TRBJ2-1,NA,TGTGCCAGCAGCCAGGACTCGACAGGGGACTTCGACAATGAGCAGTTCTTC,CASSQDSTGDFDNEQFF
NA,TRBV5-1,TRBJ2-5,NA,TGCGCCAGCAGCTTTTTTGCGGGACAGCAAGAGACCCAGTACTTC,CASSFFAGQQETQYF
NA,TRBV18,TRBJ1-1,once,TGTGCCAGCTCACCTTCTAGAGGCACTGAAGCTTTCTTT,CASSPSRGTEAFF
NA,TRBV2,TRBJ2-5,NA,TGTGCCAGCAGTCCCGGGGAGACCCAGTACTTC,CASSPGETQYF
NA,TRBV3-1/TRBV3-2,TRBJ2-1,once,TGTGCCAGCAGCCTGGGCCCAAATGAGCAGTTCTTC,CASSLGPNEQFF
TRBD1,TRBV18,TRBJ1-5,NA,TGTGCCAGCTCCCAGGACAGGGGAGGTCAGCCCCAGCATTTT,CASSQDRGGQPQHF
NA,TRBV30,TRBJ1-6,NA,TGTGCCTGGACCACCCAGAGGTATAATTCACCCCTCCACTTT,CAWTTQRYNSPLHF
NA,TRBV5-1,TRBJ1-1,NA,TGCGCCAGCAGCCCGGACGGCTCGGGAACTGAAGCTTTCTTT,CASSPDGSGTEAFF
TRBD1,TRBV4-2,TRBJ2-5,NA,TGTGCCAGCAGCTACGGGACAGGGGGCGCAGGGAGCCAAGAGACCCAGTACTTC,CASSYGTGGAGSQETQYF
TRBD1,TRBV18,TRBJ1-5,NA,TGTGCCAGCTCAGACAGGGGAAGCAATCAGCCCCAGCATTTT,CASSDRGSNQPQHF
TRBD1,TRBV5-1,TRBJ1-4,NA,TGCGCCAGCAGCTTGGTTCCGATCACAGGGGGCGGGGAAAAACTGTTTTTT,CASSLVPITGGGEKLFF
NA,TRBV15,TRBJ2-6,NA,TGTGCCACCAGCAGAGGAGGTCAGAACTCTGGGGCCAACGTCCTGACTTTC,CATSRGGQNSGANVLTF
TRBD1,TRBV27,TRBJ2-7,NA,TGTGCCAGCAGTTCCGGCGCGACAGGGATCTCCTACGAGCAGTACTTC,CASSSGATGISYEQYF
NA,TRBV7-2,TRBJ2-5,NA,TGTGCCAGCAGCCCCTCGGGAGAGACCCAGTACTTC,CASSPSGETQYF
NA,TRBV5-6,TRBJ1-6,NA,TGTGCCAGCAGTCTGGGGGGTCGTTATTCACCCCTCCACTTT,CASSLGGRYSPLHF
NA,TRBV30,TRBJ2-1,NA,TGTGCCTGGAGTGTTGGCGGGTACAATGAGCAGTTCTTC,CAWSVGGYNEQFF
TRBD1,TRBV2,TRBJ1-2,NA,TGTGCCAGCAGTGAGCGACAGGGGTATGGCTACACCTTC,CASSERQGYGYTF
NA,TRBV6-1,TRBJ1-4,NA,TGTGCCAGCAACTACATATCAACTAATGAAAAACTGTTTTTT,CASNYISTNEKLFF
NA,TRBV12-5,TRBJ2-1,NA,TGTGCTAGTGGTTTTCACAATGTCGTCTACAATGAGCAGTTCTTC,CASGFHNVVYNEQFF
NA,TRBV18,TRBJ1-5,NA,TGTGCCAGCTCACGATCGCCCGGGGAGGCCCGGCATTTT,CASSRSPGEARHF
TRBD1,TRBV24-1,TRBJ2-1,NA,TGTGCCACCAGTGATAAGGGACAGACGAACAATGAGCAGTTCTTC,CATSDKGQTNNEQFF
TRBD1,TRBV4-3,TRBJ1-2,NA,TGCGCCAGCAGCCAAGAATGGGACAGGGGGGACTATGGCTACACCTTC,CASSQEWDRGDYGYTF
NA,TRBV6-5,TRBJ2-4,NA,TGTGCCAGCAGCGCGACGTACCAGGTTACAGACATTCAGTACTTC,CASSATYQVTDIQYF
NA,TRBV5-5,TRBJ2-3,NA,TGTGCCAGCAGCCTCCGGGACTGGGGGACAGATACGCAGTATTTT,CASSLRDWGTDTQYF
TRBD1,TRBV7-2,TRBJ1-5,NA,TGTGCCAGCAGCCCAAGGGGACAGGGCTTTGTCAATCAGCCCCAGCATTTT,CASSPRGQGFVNQPQHF
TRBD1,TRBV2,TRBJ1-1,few,TGTGCCAGCAGCCAGGGACAGGAGACTGAAGCTTTCTTT,CASSQGQETEAFF
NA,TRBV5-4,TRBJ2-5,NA,TGTGCCAGCAGCTCGCGATCAGGCGAGACCCAGTACTTC,CASSSRSGETQYF
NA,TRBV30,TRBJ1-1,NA,TGTGCCTGGAGTGGGTACAGCATGAACACTGAAGCTTTCTTT,CAWSGYSMNTEAFF
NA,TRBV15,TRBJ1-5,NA,TGTGCCACCAGCAGAGATGACGGAGGAAGCAATCAGCCCCAGCATTTT,CATSRDDGGSNQPQHF
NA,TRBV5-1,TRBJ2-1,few,TGCGCCAGCAGCTTGGAGGACTCCCGCAATGAGCAGTTCTTC,CASSLEDSRNEQFF
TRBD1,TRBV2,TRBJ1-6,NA,TGTGCCAGCACCATCGGACAGGGGGATTCACCCCTCCACTTT,CASTIGQGDSPLHF
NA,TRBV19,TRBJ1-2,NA,TGTGCCAGTACTCGAGGATCGCAAGCTAACTATGGCTACACCTTC,CASTRGSQANYGYTF
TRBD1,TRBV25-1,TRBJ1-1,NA,TGTGCCAGCAGTGCCACCAGGGGGTCTCTCGGAGCTTTCTTT,CASSATRGSLGAFF
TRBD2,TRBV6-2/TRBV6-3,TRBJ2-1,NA,TGTGCCAGCAGTCATTCGACCGGACTAGCGGGCCGGGAGCAGTTCTTC,CASSHSTGLAGREQFF
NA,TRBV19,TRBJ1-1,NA,TGTGCCAGTAGTATATCTATGAACACTGAAGCTTTCTTT,CASSISMNTEAFF
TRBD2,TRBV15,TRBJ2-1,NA,TGTGCCACCAGCAGAGATGATAGCGGGGGCTACAATGAGCAGTTCTTC,CATSRDDSGGYNEQFF
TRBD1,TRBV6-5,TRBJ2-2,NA,TGTGCCAGCAACAAGGGACAGGGAACCGGGGAGCTGTTTTTT,CASNKGQGTGELFF
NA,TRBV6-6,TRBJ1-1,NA,TGTGCCAGCAGGGGCCCCGGGGGGAGGATAGACACTGAAGCTTTCTTT,CASRGPGGRIDTEAFF
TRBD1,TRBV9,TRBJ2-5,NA,TGTGCCAGCAGCGTAGAATGGGCAGGGGGCGACGGGACCCAGTACTTC,CASSVEWAGGDGTQYF